These T cell receptor beta chains were read from a single sample in a study of CD8 T cells in Susac syndrome. TCRdb fed the immunoSEQ multiplex PCR reads into MiXCR, producing one record per CDR3 protein. The profile covers 170,000 or so distinct CDR3 sequences, with approximately 95% appearing a single time and about 0.088% taken by the ten largest. The sequencing input was CD4+ T cells from PBMCs. The receptors shown here come from a human donor with multiple sclerosis. CDR3s include the opening cysteine and the closing phenylalanine or tryptophan. The order of the fields is clone size, D gene, V gene, J gene, CDR3 DNA, CDR3 protein. A D gene is named only where the DNA matches it firmly. Only some rows state a clone size, as once, few, many or a class for expanded clones.

abundance: once; d_gene: .; v_gene: TRBV2; j_gene: TRBJ2-7; CDR3nt: TGTGCCAGCAGTGCCGTGGGTTCTCAGCAGTACTTC; CDR3aa: CASSAVGSQQYF
abundance: .; d_gene: .; v_gene: TRBV5-1; j_gene: TRBJ1-1; CDR3nt: TGCGCCAGCAGCCAAGGGACCCGAGGGACCACTGAAGCTTTCTTT; CDR3aa: CASSQGTRGTTEAFF
abundance: .; d_gene: .; v_gene: TRBV6-2/TRBV6-3; j_gene: TRBJ2-1; CDR3nt: TGTGCCAGCAACCCCCGGAGGACTAACTACAATGAGCAGTTCTTC; CDR3aa: CASNPRRTNYNEQFF
abundance: .; d_gene: .; v_gene: TRBV3-1; j_gene: TRBJ2-1; CDR3nt: TGTGCCAGCAGCCAAGTTGACGGTGAGCAGTTCTTC; CDR3aa: CASSQVDGEQFF
abundance: .; d_gene: .; v_gene: TRBV2; j_gene: TRBJ1-4; CDR3nt: TGTGCCAGCTATGCCGGGGAAAGTGAAAAACTGTTTTTT; CDR3aa: CASYAGESEKLFF
abundance: .; d_gene: .; v_gene: TRBV3-1; j_gene: TRBJ1-4; CDR3nt: TGTGCCAGCAGTCTTGGACAGATGAATGAAAAACTGTTTTTT; CDR3aa: CASSLGQMNEKLFF
abundance: .; d_gene: .; v_gene: TRBV5-1; j_gene: TRBJ1-5; CDR3nt: TGCGCCAGCAGCCCGGACCGAGGGGATCAGCCCCAGCATTTT; CDR3aa: CASSPDRGDQPQHF
abundance: .; d_gene: .; v_gene: TRBV10-3; j_gene: TRBJ2-7; CDR3nt: TGTGCCATCAGTGACAAACAGAGCTCCTACGAGCAGTACTTC; CDR3aa: CAISDKQSSYEQYF
abundance: .; d_gene: .; v_gene: TRBV30; j_gene: TRBJ1-1; CDR3nt: TGTGCCTGGACCCTCAACGCCCGGGGGACTGAAGCTTTCTTT; CDR3aa: CAWTLNARGTEAFF
abundance: .; d_gene: TRBD1; v_gene: TRBV19; j_gene: TRBJ2-1; CDR3nt: TGTGCCAGTAGTATAAGGGGGCCTGGGTGGGATGAGCAGTTCTTC; CDR3aa: CASSIRGPGWDEQFF
abundance: .; d_gene: TRBD1; v_gene: TRBV6-6; j_gene: TRBJ1-2; CDR3nt: TGTGCCAGCAGTTACTCACCGTGGACAGGCGAGGGCGGCTACACCTTC; CDR3aa: CASSYSPWTGEGGYTF
abundance: .; d_gene: .; v_gene: TRBV20-1; j_gene: TRBJ2-1; CDR3nt: TGCAGTGCTAGGTCCGGAAATGAGCAGTTCTTC; CDR3aa: CSARSGNEQFF
abundance: .; d_gene: TRBD2; v_gene: TRBV5-1; j_gene: TRBJ2-5; CDR3nt: TGCGCCAGCAAAAGTAGCCGAGCGGGGGGGATCGGGATGACGGAGACCCAGTACTTC; CDR3aa: CASKSSRAGGIGMTETQYF
abundance: .; d_gene: .; v_gene: TRBV2; j_gene: TRBJ2-5; CDR3nt: TGTGCCAGCGGTCCTAGGGGCCAGCTACAAGAGACCCAGTACTTC; CDR3aa: CASGPRGQLQETQYF
abundance: .; d_gene: .; v_gene: TRBV28; j_gene: TRBJ1-3; CDR3nt: TGTGCCAGCAGTACCCCCGTACAGGGCGGAAACACCATATATTTT; CDR3aa: CASSTPVQGGNTIYF
abundance: .; d_gene: TRBD1; v_gene: TRBV29-1; j_gene: TRBJ1-2; CDR3nt: TGCAGCGTTGATCCCCCAGGGGGGCGGGGCTATGGCTACACCTTC; CDR3aa: CSVDPPGGRGYGYTF
abundance: .; d_gene: TRBD1; v_gene: TRBV10-3; j_gene: TRBJ1-5; CDR3nt: TGTGCCATCGCGGACAGGGACGATCAGCCCCAGCATTTT; CDR3aa: CAIADRDDQPQHF
abundance: .; d_gene: TRBD2; v_gene: TRBV5-1; j_gene: TRBJ2-7; CDR3nt: TGCGCCAGCAGCTTGGGTCAGGGAGGGCCCTCCTACGAGCAGTACTTC; CDR3aa: CASSLGQGGPSYEQYF
abundance: .; d_gene: .; v_gene: TRBV2; j_gene: TRBJ1-1; CDR3nt: TGTGCCAGCAGTGGGAGACACCTAAACACTGAAGCTTTCTTT; CDR3aa: CASSGRHLNTEAFF
abundance: .; d_gene: .; v_gene: TRBV28; j_gene: TRBJ2-6; CDR3nt: TGTGCCAGCGAGGGTGCTGGGGCCAACGTCCTGACTTTC; CDR3aa: CASEGAGANVLTF
abundance: .; d_gene: TRBD2; v_gene: TRBV20-1; j_gene: TRBJ2-1; CDR3nt: TGCAGTGCTAGGAAGGTAGCGGGGGGCCCGAACAATGAGCAGTTCTTC; CDR3aa: CSARKVAGGPNNEQFF
abundance: .; d_gene: .; v_gene: TRBV27; j_gene: TRBJ1-3; CDR3nt: TGTGCCAGCAGTCGCAGTGACGGAAACACCATATATTTT; CDR3aa: CASSRSDGNTIYF
abundance: .; d_gene: TRBD1; v_gene: TRBV24-1; j_gene: TRBJ1-1; CDR3nt: TGTGCCACCAGTGACTCAGGGGGGGAGACTGAAGCTTTCTTT; CDR3aa: CATSDSGGETEAFF
abundance: .; d_gene: .; v_gene: TRBV6-1; j_gene: TRBJ1-1; CDR3nt: TGTGCCAGCAGTGAGCAGCCACAGGGGAACACTGAAGCTTTCTTT; CDR3aa: CASSEQPQGNTEAFF
abundance: .; d_gene: .; v_gene: TRBV30; j_gene: TRBJ1-1; CDR3nt: TGTGCCTGGAATCTCGCAGGGTTGGGCACTGAAGCTTTCTTT; CDR3aa: CAWNLAGLGTEAFF
abundance: .; d_gene: .; v_gene: TRBV6-2/TRBV6-3; j_gene: TRBJ2-5; CDR3nt: TGTGCCAGCAGTCTCATGGGGAGCCAAGAGACCCAGTACTTC; CDR3aa: CASSLMGSQETQYF
abundance: .; d_gene: .; v_gene: TRBV5-4; j_gene: TRBJ2-7; CDR3nt: TGTGCCAGCAGCTTACAGTCGGAGCAGTACTTC; CDR3aa: CASSLQSEQYF
abundance: .; d_gene: .; v_gene: TRBV4-2; j_gene: TRBJ1-2; CDR3nt: TGTGCCAGCAGCCAAGCAAATATGAAAGACGGCTACACCTTC; CDR3aa: CASSQANMKDGYTF
abundance: .; d_gene: .; v_gene: TRBV2; j_gene: TRBJ2-6; CDR3nt: TGTGCCAGCAGCCGAACCAGGGGGTCGGGGGCCGCTTCTGGGGCCAACGTCCTGACTTTC; CDR3aa: CASSRTRGSGAASGANVLTF
abundance: .; d_gene: .; v_gene: TRBV14; j_gene: TRBJ1-2; CDR3nt: TGTGCCAGCAGCCAAGATAACTATGGCTACACCTTC; CDR3aa: CASSQDNYGYTF
abundance: .; d_gene: TRBD2; v_gene: TRBV15; j_gene: TRBJ2-1; CDR3nt: TGTGCCACCAGCAGACCCGGACTAGGGGCCAATGAGCAGTTCTTC; CDR3aa: CATSRPGLGANEQFF
abundance: .; d_gene: TRBD2; v_gene: TRBV9; j_gene: TRBJ2-1; CDR3nt: TGTGCCAGCAGCGTAGGGCCTGGGCTAGCGGGGTATGAGCAGTTCTTC; CDR3aa: CASSVGPGLAGYEQFF
abundance: .; d_gene: TRBD1; v_gene: TRBV12-3/TRBV12-4; j_gene: TRBJ2-2; CDR3nt: TGTGCCAGCCGCGAGGGGGCGACCACCGGGGAGCTGTTTTTT; CDR3aa: CASREGATTGELFF
abundance: .; d_gene: .; v_gene: TRBV4-3; j_gene: TRBJ2-7; CDR3nt: TGCGCCAGCAGCCAAGAAGGGGGACGGACCTACGAGCAGTACTTC; CDR3aa: CASSQEGGRTYEQYF
abundance: .; d_gene: TRBD1; v_gene: TRBV5-1; j_gene: TRBJ1-2; CDR3nt: TGCGCCAGCAGCTCCCACGGACAGGGGCACTATGGCTACACCTTC; CDR3aa: CASSSHGQGHYGYTF
abundance: .; d_gene: .; v_gene: TRBV12-3/TRBV12-4; j_gene: TRBJ1-2; CDR3nt: TGTGCCAGCAGTGCGGGACCGCTCCTAAACTATGGCTACACCTTC; CDR3aa: CASSAGPLLNYGYTF
abundance: once; d_gene: TRBD1; v_gene: TRBV30; j_gene: TRBJ1-2; CDR3nt: TGTGCCTGGACCACGGGACAGGAATATGGCTACACCTTC; CDR3aa: CAWTTGQEYGYTF
abundance: .; d_gene: .; v_gene: TRBV29-1; j_gene: TRBJ2-1; CDR3nt: TGCAGCGTTGAAGAGAGGGGGTTCATTAATGAGCAGTTCTTC; CDR3aa: CSVEERGFINEQFF
abundance: .; d_gene: .; v_gene: TRBV4-3; j_gene: TRBJ1-2; CDR3nt: TGCGCCAGCAGCCCTAGACAGAGAGATAACTATGGCTACACCTTC; CDR3aa: CASSPRQRDNYGYTF
abundance: .; d_gene: TRBD2; v_gene: TRBV4-1; j_gene: TRBJ2-7; CDR3nt: TGCGCCAGCAGCCAAAGGTCGGGACTAGGAGGGGGCGAGCAGTACTTC; CDR3aa: CASSQRSGLGGGEQYF
abundance: .; d_gene: TRBD1; v_gene: TRBV9; j_gene: TRBJ1-1; CDR3nt: TGTGCCAGCAGCGTATCAGGGACAGGGGTTATGAACACTGAAGCTTTCTTT; CDR3aa: CASSVSGTGVMNTEAFF
abundance: .; d_gene: TRBD2; v_gene: TRBV5-4; j_gene: TRBJ2-5; CDR3nt: TGTGCCAGCAGCTTCTTGACTAGCGGGAGGGGAGAGACCCAGTACTTC; CDR3aa: CASSFLTSGRGETQYF
abundance: .; d_gene: .; v_gene: TRBV12-3/TRBV12-4; j_gene: TRBJ1-6; CDR3nt: TGTGCCAGCAGCCCTATAGGGTCGGGGGTCTATAATTCACCCCTCCACTTT; CDR3aa: CASSPIGSGVYNSPLHF
abundance: .; d_gene: .; v_gene: TRBV12-3/TRBV12-4; j_gene: TRBJ1-2; CDR3nt: TGTGCCAGCAGTCTACCCGGGACAAAGCCACATGGCTACACCTTC; CDR3aa: CASSLPGTKPHGYTF
abundance: .; d_gene: .; v_gene: TRBV24-1; j_gene: TRBJ2-3; CDR3nt: TGTGCCACCAGTGATCTATACACAGATACGCAGTATTTT; CDR3aa: CATSDLYTDTQYF
abundance: .; d_gene: .; v_gene: TRBV20-1; j_gene: TRBJ1-1; CDR3nt: TGCAGTGCTAGCCCCGACAGGATGAACACTGAAGCTTTCTTT; CDR3aa: CSASPDRMNTEAFF
abundance: .; d_gene: .; v_gene: TRBV2; j_gene: TRBJ1-6; CDR3nt: TGTGCCAGCAGTGAAGAACGTGCGAACTTGGGTTCACCCCTCCACTTT; CDR3aa: CASSEERANLGSPLHF
abundance: .; d_gene: .; v_gene: TRBV2; j_gene: TRBJ1-5; CDR3nt: TGTGCCAGCACCCTGGGAGTGGGGAATCAGCCCCAGCATTTT; CDR3aa: CASTLGVGNQPQHF
abundance: .; d_gene: TRBD1; v_gene: TRBV4-1; j_gene: TRBJ2-3; CDR3nt: TGCGCCAGCAGCCTCGGGGTGGACAGGAATGTGGAGCACACAGATACGCAGTATTTT; CDR3aa: CASSLGVDRNVEHTDTQYF
abundance: .; d_gene: TRBD1; v_gene: TRBV3-1; j_gene: TRBJ2-7; CDR3nt: TGTGCCAGCAGCCTGATCTCCGGGACAGGCGCGCAGTACTTC; CDR3aa: CASSLISGTGAQYF
abundance: .; d_gene: .; v_gene: TRBV3-1; j_gene: TRBJ2-7; CDR3nt: TGTGCCAGCAGCCAAGGACAGGCTCCCAACGAGCAGTACTTC; CDR3aa: CASSQGQAPNEQYF
abundance: .; d_gene: TRBD1; v_gene: TRBV12-3/TRBV12-4; j_gene: TRBJ1-1; CDR3nt: TGTGCCAGCAGTGGACAGGGAATGAACACTGAAGCTTTCTTT; CDR3aa: CASSGQGMNTEAFF
abundance: .; d_gene: TRBD1; v_gene: TRBV7-3; j_gene: TRBJ2-6; CDR3nt: TGTGCCAGCAGTTATAGGACAGGGGGCGGAACTGGGGCCAACGTCCTGACTTTC; CDR3aa: CASSYRTGGGTGANVLTF
abundance: .; d_gene: TRBD1; v_gene: TRBV6-5; j_gene: TRBJ2-7; CDR3nt: TGTGCCAGCAGTTACGATAGTGGGACAGGGTACGAGCAGTACTTC; CDR3aa: CASSYDSGTGYEQYF
abundance: .; d_gene: .; v_gene: TRBV3-1; j_gene: TRBJ1-1; CDR3nt: TGTGCCAGCACCTCTCGGGTGGGTGGGACTGAAGCTTTCTTT; CDR3aa: CASTSRVGGTEAFF